This T cell receptor (beta chain) was obtained from a study of neurological immune-mediated disorders. Study-level points and caveats: Phylogenetic grouping assigned the repertoires of 18 of 34 multiple sclerosis patients to a single related-CDR3 cluster, which may represent a signature.

The cells used in sorted libraries, CD4+ or CD8+ T cells, numbered 1 million. The CDR3 sequence is 13 residues long. J lost 4 bases, V lost 8 bases, and 4 bases had no gene match. Germline lookup yields CDR1 MNHEY and CDR2 SVGAGI. TCRdb passed the 5' RACE reads through MiXCR, listing each CDR3 protein once. The sample has about 55,000 distinct CDR3 sequences; under 4.5% are singletons. This clonotype was seen many times. Its antigen is unknown. The chain links TRBV6-5 to TRBJ1-4, with TRBD1 matching over 7 bases. Material for sequencing was CD4+ T cells from blood. This TCR was sampled from a woman between 35 and 50 years old with multiple sclerosis. DNA of the CDR3: TGTGCCAGCTCCGGGACAGTTAATGAAAAACTGTTTTTT. Amino acid sequence: CASSGTVNEKLFF.